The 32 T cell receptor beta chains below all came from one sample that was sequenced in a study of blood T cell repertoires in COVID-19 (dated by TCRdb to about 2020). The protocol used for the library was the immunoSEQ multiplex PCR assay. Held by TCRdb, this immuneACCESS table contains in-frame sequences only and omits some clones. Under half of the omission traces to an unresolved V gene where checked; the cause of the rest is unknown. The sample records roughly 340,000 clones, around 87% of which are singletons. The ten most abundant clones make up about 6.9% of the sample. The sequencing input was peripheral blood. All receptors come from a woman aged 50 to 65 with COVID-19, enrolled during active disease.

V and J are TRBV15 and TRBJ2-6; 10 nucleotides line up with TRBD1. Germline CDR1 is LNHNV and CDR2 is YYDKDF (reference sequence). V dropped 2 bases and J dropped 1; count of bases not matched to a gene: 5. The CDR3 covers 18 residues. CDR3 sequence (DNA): TGTGCCACCAGCAGATACCGGGACAGGGGATCTGGGGCCAACGTCCTGACTTTC. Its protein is CATSRYRDRGSGANVLTF. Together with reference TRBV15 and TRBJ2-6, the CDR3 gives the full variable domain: DAMVIQNPRYQVTQFGKPVTLSCSQTLNHNVMYWYQQKSSQAPKLLFHYYDKDFNNEADTPDNFQSRRPNTSFCFLDIRSPGLGDTAMYLCATSRYRDRGSGANVLTFGAGSRLTVL.

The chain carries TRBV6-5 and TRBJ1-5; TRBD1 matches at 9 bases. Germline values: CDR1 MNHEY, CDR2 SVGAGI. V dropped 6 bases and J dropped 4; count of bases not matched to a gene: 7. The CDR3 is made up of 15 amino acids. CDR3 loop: CASRRDRVGNQPQHF. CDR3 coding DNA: TGTGCCAGCAGACGGGACAGGGTTGGAAATCAGCCCCAGCATTTT.

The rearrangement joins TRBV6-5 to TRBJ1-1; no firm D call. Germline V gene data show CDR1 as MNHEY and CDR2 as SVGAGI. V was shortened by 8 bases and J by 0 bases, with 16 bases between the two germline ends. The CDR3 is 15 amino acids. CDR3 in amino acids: CASQSNRNMNTEAFF. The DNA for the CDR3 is TGTGCCAGCCAATCCAACAGAAACATGAACACTGAAGCTTTCTTT.

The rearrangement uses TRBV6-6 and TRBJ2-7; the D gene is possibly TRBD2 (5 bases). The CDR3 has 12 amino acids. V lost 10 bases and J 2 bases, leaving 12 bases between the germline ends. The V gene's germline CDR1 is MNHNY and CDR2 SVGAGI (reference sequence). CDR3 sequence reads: CATMDWTYEQYF. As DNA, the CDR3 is TGTGCCACCATGGACTGGACCTACGAGCAGTACTTC.

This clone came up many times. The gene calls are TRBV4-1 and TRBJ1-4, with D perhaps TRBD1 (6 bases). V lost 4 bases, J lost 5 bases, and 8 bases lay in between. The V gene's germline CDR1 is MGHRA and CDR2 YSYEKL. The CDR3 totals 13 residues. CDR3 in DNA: TGCGCCAGCAGCCCACAGGGAAATGAAAAACTGTTTTTT. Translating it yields CASSPQGNEKLFF.

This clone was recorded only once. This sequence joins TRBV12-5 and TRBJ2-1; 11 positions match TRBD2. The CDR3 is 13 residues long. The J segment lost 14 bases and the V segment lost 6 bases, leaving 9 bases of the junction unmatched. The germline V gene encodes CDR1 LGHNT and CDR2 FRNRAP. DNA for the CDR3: TGTGCTAGTGGGACGACTACTAGCGGGAGTAAGTTCTTC. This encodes CASGTTTSGSKFF.

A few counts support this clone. The CDR3 region has the DNA TGTGCCAGCAGCTTTACGGGGACCTACGAGCAGTACTTC. This sequence encodes CASSFTGTYEQYF. The chain has TRBV5-6 and TRBJ2-7; possible D gene TRBD2, 5 bases. Germline V lookup: CDR1 SGHDT, CDR2 YYEEEE. With 2 bases removed from V and 2 bases from J, the gap between germline ends came to 8 bases. The CDR3 is 13 amino acids.

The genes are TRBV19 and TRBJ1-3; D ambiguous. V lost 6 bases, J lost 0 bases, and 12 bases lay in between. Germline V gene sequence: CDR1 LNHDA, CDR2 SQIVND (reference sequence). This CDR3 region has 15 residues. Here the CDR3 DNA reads TGTGCCAGTAGGAGCGGGAGAAACTCTGGAAACACCATATATTTT. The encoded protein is CASRSGRNSGNTIYF.

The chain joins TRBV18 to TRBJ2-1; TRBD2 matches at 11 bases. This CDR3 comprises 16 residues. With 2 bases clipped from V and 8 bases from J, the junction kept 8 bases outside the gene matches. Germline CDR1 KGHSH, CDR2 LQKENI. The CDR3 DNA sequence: TGTGCCAGCTCACCATTTGCCCTAGCGGGAGGCGATGAGCAGTTCTTC. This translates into CASSPFALAGGDEQFF.

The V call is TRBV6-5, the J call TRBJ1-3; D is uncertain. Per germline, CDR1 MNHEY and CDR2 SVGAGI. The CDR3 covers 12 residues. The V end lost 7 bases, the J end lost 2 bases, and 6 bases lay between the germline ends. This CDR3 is CASKSTGNTIYF. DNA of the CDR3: TGTGCCAGCAAGAGTACTGGAAACACCATATATTTT.

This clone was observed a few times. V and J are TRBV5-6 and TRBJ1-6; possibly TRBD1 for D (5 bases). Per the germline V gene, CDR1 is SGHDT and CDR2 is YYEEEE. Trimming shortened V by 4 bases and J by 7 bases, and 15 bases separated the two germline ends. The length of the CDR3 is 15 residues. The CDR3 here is CASSPDILYNSPLHF. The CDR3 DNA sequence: TGTGCCAGCAGCCCGGACATTCTCTACAATTCACCCCTCCACTTT. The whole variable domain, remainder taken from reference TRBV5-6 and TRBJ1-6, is DAGVTQSPTHLIKTRGQQVTLRCSPKSGHDTVSWYQQALGQGPQFIFQYYEEEERQRGNFPDRFSGHQFPNYSSELNVNALLLGDSALYLCASSPDILYNSPLHFGNGTRLTVT.

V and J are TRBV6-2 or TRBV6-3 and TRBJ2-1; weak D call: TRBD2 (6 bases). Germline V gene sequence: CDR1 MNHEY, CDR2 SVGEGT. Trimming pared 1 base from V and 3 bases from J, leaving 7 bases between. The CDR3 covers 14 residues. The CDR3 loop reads CASSYLADYNEQFF. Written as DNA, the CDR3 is TGTGCCAGCAGTTACTTAGCGGACTACAATGAGCAGTTCTTC.

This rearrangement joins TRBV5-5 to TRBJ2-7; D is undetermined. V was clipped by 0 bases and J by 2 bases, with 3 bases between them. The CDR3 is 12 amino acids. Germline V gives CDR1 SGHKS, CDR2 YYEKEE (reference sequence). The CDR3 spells CASSLGAYEQYF. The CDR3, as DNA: TGTGCCAGCAGCTTGGGCGCCTACGAGCAGTACTTC.

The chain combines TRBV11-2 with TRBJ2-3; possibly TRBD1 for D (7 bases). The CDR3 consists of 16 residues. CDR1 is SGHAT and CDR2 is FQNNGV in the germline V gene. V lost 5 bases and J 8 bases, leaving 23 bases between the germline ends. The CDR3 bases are TGTGCCAGCAGCCGGAATCAGGGGGGCAGGTTAGGTACGCAGTATTTT. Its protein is CASSRNQGGRLGTQYF.

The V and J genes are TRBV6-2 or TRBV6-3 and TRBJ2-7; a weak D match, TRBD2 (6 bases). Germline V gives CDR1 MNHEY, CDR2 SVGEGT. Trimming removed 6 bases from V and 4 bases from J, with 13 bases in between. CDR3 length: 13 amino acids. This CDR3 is CASSHQGGYEQYF. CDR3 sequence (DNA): TGTGCCAGCAGCCACCAGGGAGGATACGAGCAGTACTTC.

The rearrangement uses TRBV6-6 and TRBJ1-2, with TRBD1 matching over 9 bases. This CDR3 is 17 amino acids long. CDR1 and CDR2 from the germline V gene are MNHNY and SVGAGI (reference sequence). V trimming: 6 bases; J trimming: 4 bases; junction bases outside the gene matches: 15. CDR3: CASSRIDAGTGFYGYTF. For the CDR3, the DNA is TGTGCCAGCAGCCGAATTGACGCCGGGACAGGGTTCTATGGCTACACCTTC.

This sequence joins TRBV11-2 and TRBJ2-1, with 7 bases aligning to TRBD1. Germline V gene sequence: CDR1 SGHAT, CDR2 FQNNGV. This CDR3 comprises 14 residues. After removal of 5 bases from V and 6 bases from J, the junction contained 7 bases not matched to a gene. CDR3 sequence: CASSPLRQGNEQFF. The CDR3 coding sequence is TGTGCCAGCAGCCCCCTACGACAGGGCAATGAGCAGTTCTTC. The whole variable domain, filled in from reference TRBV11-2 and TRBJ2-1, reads EAGVAQSPRYKIIEKRQSVAFWCNPISGHATLYWYQQILGQGPKLLIQFQNNGVVDDSQLPKDRFSAERLKGVDSTLKIQPAKLEDSAVYLCASSPLRQGNEQFFGPGTRLTVL.

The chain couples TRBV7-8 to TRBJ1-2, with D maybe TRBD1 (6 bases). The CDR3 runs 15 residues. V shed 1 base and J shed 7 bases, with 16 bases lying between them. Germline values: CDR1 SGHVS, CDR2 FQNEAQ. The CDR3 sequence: CASSLVPDQGFGYTF. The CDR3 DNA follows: TGTGCCAGCAGCTTAGTCCCTGACCAGGGGTTTGGCTACACCTTC.

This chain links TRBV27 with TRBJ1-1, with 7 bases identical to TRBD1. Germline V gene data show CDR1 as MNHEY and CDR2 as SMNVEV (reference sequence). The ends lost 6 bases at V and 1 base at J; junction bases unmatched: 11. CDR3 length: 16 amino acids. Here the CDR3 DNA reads TGTGCCAGCAGCCGGGACAGTTTTTACCGGAACACTGAAGCTTTCTTT. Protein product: CASSRDSFYRNTEAFF.

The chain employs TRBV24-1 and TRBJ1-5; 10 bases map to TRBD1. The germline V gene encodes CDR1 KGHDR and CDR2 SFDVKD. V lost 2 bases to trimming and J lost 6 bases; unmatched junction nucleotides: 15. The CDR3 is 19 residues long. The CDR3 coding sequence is TGTGCCACCAGTGATTCCCGTCAGATGACAGGGGGCTTCAGTCAGCCCCAGCATTTT. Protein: CATSDSRQMTGGFSQPQHF.

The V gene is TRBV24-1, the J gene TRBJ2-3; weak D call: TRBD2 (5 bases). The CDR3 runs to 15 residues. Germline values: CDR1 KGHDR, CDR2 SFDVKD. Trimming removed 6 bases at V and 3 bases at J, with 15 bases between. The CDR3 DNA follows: TGTGCCACCAGTACCGGGATCTTGGGTACAGATACGCAGTATTTT. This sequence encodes CATSTGILGTDTQYF.

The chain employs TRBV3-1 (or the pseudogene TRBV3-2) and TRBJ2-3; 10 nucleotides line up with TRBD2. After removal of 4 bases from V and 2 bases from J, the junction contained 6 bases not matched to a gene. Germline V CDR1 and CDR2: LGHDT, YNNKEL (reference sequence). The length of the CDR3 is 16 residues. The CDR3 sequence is CASSLGTSVNTDTQYF. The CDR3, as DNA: TGTGCCAGCAGCCTAGGGACTAGCGTAAACACAGATACGCAGTATTTT.

DNA of the CDR3: TGTGCCAGCAGCCGAGACTTAGCGGGGGTCTCCTACAATGAGCAGTTCTTC. Amino acid sequence: CASSRDLAGVSYNEQFF. The rearrangement joins TRBV3-1 (or the pseudogene TRBV3-2) to TRBJ2-1; 9 bases are shared with TRBD2. V shed 4 bases and J 0 bases; nucleotides not matched to a gene: 7. There are 17 residues in the CDR3. Per the germline V gene, CDR1 is LGHDT and CDR2 is YNNKEL (reference sequence).

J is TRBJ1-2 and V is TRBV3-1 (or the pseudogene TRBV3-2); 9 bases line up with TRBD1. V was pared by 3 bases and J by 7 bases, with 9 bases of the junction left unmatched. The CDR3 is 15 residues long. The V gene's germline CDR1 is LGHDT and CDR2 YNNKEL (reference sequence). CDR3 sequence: CASSHVDRGLSGYTF. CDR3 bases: TGTGCCAGCAGCCACGTGGACAGGGGTTTGAGTGGCTACACCTTC.

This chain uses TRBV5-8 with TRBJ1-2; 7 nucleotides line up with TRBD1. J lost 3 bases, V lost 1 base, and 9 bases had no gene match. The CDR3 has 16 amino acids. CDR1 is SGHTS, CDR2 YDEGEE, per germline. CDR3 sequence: CASSLSQGSVYYGYTF. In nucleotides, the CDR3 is TGTGCCAGCAGCTTGTCACAGGGGTCGGTTTACTATGGCTACACCTTC.

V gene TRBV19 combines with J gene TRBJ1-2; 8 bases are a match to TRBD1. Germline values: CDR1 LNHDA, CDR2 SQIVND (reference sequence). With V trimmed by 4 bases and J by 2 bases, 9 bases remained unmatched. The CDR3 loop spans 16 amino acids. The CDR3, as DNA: TGTGCCAGTAGTACTTCTCAGGGGGCGTTAAACTATGGCTACACCTTC. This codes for CASSTSQGALNYGYTF.

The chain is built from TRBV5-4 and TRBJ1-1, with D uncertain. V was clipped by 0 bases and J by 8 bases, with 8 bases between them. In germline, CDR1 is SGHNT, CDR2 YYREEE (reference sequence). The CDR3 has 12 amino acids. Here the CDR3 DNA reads TGTGCCAGCAGCTTGGTCGGAGTAGAAGCTTTCTTT. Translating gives CASSLVGVEAFF.

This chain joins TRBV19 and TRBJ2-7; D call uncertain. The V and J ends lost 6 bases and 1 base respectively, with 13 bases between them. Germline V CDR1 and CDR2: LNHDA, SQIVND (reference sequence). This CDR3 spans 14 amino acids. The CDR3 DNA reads TGTGCCAGTAGGGCAAGCGCACCTTCCTACGAGCAGTACTTC. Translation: CASRASAPSYEQYF.

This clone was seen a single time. CDR3 bases: TGTGCCAGCAGCATTACGCAGGGCCAGCCCCAGCATTTT. As protein: CASSITQGQPQHF. The V gene is TRBV2, the J gene TRBJ1-5; D possibly corresponds to TRBD1 (5 bases). CDR3 length equals 13 residues. In germline, CDR1 is SNHLY, CDR2 FYNNEI. The V end lost 6 bases, the J end lost 7 bases, and 13 bases lay between the germline ends.

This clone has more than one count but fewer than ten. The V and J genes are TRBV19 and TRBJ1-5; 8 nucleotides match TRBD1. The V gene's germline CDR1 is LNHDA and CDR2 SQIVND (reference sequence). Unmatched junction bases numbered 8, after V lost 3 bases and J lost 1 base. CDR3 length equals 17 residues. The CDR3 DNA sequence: TGTGCCAGTAGTATCGGACAGGGCAAGGGAAGCAATCAGCCCCAGCATTTT. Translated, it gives CASSIGQGKGSNQPQHF.

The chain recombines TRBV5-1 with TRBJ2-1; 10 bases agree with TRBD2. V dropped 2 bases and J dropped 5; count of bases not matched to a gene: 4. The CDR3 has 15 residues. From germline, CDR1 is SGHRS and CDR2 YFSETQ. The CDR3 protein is CASSLTSGANNEQFF. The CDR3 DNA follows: TGCGCCAGCAGCTTAACTAGCGGGGCAAACAATGAGCAGTTCTTC.

CDR3 DNA: TGTGCTAGTGGTCCTGGTACTAGCGGGAGTAATGAGCAGTTCTTC. Amino acid sequence: CASGPGTSGSNEQFF. The rearrangement joins TRBV12-5 to TRBJ2-1, with 11 bases that match TRBD2. V trimming: 5 bases; J trimming: 7 bases; junction bases outside the gene matches: 7. Germline CDR1 and CDR2: LGHNT and FRNRAP. The CDR3 is 15 amino acids.